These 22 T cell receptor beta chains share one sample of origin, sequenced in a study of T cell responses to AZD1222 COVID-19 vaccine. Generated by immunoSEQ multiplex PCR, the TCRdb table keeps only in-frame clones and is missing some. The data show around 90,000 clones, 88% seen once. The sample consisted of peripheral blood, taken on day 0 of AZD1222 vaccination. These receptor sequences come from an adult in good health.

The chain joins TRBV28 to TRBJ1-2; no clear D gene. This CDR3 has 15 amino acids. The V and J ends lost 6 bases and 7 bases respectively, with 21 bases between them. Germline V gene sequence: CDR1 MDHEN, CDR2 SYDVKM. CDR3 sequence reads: CASSPGGDRVRGYTF. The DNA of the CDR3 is TGTGCCAGCAGCCCCGGTGGTGATAGAGTACGTGGCTACACCTTC.

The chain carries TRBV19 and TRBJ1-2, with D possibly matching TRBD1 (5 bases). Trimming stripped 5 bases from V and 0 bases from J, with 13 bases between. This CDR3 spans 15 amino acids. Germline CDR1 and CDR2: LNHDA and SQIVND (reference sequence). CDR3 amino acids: CASSWGTATNYGYTF. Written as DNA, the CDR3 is TGTGCCAGTAGTTGGGGGACGGCGACTAACTATGGCTACACCTTC.

The CDR3 is CAISESSYEQYF. The CDR3 DNA sequence: TGTGCCATCAGTGAGTCGTCCTACGAGCAGTACTTC. This chain connects TRBV10-3 to TRBJ2-7; D is undetermined. Trimming left V 0 bases short and J 1 base short, with 1 base between. The germline CDR1 and CDR2 sequences are ENHRY and SYGVKD. CDR3 length: 12 amino acids.

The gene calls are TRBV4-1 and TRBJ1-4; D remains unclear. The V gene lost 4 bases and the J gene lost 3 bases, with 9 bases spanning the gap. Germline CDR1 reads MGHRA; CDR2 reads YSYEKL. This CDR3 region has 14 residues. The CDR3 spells CASSLQRPNEKLFF. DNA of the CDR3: TGCGCCAGCAGCCTCCAGCGTCCTAATGAAAAACTGTTTTTT.

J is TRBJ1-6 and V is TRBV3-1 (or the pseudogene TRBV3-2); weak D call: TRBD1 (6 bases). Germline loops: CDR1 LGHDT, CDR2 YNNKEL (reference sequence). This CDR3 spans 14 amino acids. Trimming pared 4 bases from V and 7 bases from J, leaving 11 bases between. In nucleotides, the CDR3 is TGTGCCAGCAGCCCGACAGGAGGCAATTCACCCCTCCACTTT. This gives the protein CASSPTGGNSPLHF.

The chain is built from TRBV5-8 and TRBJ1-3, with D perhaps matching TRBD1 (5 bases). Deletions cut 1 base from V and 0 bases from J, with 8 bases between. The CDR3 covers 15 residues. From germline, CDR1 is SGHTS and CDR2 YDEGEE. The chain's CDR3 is CASSLRGYSGNTIYF. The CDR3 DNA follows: TGTGCCAGCAGCTTGAGGGGATACTCTGGAAACACCATATATTTT.

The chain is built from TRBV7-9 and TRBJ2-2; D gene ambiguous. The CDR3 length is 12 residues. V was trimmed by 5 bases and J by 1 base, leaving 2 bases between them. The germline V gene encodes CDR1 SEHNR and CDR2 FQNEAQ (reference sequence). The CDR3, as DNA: TGTGCCAGCAGCCGGAACACCGGGGAGCTGTTTTTT. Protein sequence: CASSRNTGELFF.

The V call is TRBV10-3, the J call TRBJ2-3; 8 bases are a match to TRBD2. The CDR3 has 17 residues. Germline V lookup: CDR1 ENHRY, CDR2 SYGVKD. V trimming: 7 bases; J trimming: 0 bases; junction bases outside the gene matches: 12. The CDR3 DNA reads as TGTGCCATCAACAACCTTCAGAGCGGGGGAAGCACAGATACGCAGTATTTT. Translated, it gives CAINNLQSGGSTDTQYF.

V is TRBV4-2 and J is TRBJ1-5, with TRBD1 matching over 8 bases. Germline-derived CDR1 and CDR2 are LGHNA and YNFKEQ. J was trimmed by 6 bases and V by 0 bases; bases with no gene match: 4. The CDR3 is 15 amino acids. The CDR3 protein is CASSQDGQGGQPQHF. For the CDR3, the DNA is TGTGCCAGCAGCCAAGATGGACAGGGTGGTCAGCCCCAGCATTTT.

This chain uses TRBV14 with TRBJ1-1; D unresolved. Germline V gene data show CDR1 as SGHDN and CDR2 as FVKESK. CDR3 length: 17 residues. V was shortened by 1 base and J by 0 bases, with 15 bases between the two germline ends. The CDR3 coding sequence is TGTGCCAGCAGCCAAGTAAAAGCAGGCGGCATGAACACTGAAGCTTTCTTT. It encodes CASSQVKAGGMNTEAFF.

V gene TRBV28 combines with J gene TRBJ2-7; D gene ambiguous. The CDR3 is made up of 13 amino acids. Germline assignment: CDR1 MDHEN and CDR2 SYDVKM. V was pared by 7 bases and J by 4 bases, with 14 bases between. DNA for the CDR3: TGTGCCAGCACCTTTGGTGGTTCTTACGAGCAGTACTTC. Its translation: CASTFGGSYEQYF. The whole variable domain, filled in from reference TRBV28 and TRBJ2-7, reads DVKVTQSSRYLVKRTGEKVFLECVQDMDHENMFWYRQDPGLGLRLIYFSYDVKMKEKGDIPEGYSVSREKKERFSLILESASTNQTSMYLCASTFGGSYEQYFGPGTRLTVT.

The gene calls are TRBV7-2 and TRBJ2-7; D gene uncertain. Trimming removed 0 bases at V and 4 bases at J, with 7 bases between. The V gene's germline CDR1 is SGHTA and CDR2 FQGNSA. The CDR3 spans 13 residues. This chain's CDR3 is CASSLAAPYEQYF. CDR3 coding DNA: TGTGCCAGCAGCTTAGCAGCCCCTTACGAGCAGTACTTC. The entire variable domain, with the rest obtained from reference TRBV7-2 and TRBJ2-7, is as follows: GAGVSQSPSNKVTEKGKDVELRCDPISGHTALYWYRQSLGQGLEFLIYFQGNSAPDKSGLPSDRFSAERTGGSVSTLTIQRTQQEDSAVYLCASSLAAPYEQYFGPGTRLTVT.

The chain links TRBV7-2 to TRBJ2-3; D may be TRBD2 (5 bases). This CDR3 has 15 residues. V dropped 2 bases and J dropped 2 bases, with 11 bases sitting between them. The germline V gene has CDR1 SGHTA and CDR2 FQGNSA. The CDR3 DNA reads TGTGCCAGCAGCTTAACGGGGTGGGTCACAGATACGCAGTATTTT. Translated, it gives CASSLTGWVTDTQYF. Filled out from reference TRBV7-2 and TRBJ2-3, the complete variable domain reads GAGVSQSPSNKVTEKGKDVELRCDPISGHTALYWYRQSLGQGLEFLIYFQGNSAPDKSGLPSDRFSAERTGGSVSTLTIQRTQQEDSAVYLCASSLTGWVTDTQYFGPGTRLTVL.

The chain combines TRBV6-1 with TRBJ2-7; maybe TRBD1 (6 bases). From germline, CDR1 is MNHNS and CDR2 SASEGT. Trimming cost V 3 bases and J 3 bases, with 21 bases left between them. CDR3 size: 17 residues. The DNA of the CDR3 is TGTGCCAGCAGTGACATGTTTCCTCCGGGACATGTCTACGAGCAGTACTTC. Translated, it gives CASSDMFPPGHVYEQYF.

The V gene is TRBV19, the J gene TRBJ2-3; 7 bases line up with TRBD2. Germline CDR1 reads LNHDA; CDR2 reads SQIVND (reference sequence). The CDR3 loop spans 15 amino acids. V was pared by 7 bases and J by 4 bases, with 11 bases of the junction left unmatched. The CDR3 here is CASTPGSGPSDTQYF. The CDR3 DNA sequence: TGTGCCAGTACCCCAGGTAGCGGGCCGTCAGATACGCAGTATTTT. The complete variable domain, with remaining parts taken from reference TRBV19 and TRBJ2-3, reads DGGITQSPKYLFRKEGQNVTLSCEQNLNHDAMYWYRQDPGQGLRLIYYSQIVNDFQKGDIAEGYSVSREKKESFPLTVTSAQKNPTAFYLCASTPGSGPSDTQYFGPGTRLTVL.

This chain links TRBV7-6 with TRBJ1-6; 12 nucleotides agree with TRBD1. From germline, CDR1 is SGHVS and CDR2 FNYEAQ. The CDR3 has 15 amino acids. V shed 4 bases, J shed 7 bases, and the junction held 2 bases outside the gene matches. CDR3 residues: CASSSGQGANSPLHF. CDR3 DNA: TGTGCCAGCAGCTCGGGACAGGGGGCGAATTCACCCCTCCACTTT.

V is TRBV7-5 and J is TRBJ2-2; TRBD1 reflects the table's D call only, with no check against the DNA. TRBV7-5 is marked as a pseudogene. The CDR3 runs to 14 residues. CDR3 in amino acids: CARSWDRDSGELFF. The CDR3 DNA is TGTGCCAGAAGCTGGGACAGGGATTCCGGGGAGCTGTTTTTT.

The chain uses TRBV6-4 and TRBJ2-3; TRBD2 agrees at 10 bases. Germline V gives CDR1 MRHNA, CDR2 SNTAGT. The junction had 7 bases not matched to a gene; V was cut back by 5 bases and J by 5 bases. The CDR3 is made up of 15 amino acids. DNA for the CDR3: TGTGCCAGCAGTCTACTAGCGGGGAGGAAAGATACGCAGTATTTT. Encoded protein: CASSLLAGRKDTQYF.

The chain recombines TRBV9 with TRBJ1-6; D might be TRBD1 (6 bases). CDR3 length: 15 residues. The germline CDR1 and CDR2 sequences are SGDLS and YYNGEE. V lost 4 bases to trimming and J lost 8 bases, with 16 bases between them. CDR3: CASSYRGAEDSPLHF. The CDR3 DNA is TGTGCCAGCAGCTACCGGGGGGCGGAGGATTCACCCCTCCACTTT.

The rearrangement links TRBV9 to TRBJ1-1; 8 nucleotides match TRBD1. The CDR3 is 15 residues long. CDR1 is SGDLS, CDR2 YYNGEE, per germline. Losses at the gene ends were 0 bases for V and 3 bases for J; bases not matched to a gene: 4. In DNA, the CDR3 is TGTGCCAGCAGCGTAGATTGGACAGGGCACACTGAAGCTTTCTTT. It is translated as CASSVDWTGHTEAFF.

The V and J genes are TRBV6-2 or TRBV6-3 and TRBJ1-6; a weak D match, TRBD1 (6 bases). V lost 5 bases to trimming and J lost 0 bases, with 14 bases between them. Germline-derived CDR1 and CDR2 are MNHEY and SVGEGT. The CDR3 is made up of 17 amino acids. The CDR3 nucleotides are TGTGCCAGCAGTGGGACAAGGGATAGCTCCTATAATTCACCCCTCCACTTT. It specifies CASSGTRDSSYNSPLHF.

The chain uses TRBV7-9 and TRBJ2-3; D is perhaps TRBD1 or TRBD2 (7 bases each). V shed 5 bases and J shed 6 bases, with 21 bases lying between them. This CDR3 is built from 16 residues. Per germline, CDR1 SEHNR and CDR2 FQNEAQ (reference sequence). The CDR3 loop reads CASSPLGGGSGDTQYF. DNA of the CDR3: TGTGCCAGCAGCCCCCTGGGAGGGGGCTCGGGGGATACGCAGTATTTT. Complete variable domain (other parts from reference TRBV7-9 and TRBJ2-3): DTGVSQNPRHKITKRGQNVTFRCDPISEHNRLYWYRQTLGQGPEFLTYFQNEAQLEKSRLLSDRFSAERPKGSFSTLEIQRTEQGDSAMYLCASSPLGGGSGDTQYFGPGTRLTVL.